This T cell receptor beta chain was identified during a study of metastatic and nonmetastatic thyroid tumors. General study findings and limits: When malignant thyroid tumors were compared with benign nodules, TCR beta diversity was reportedly significantly higher in the malignant tumors. This held in both blood and tumor samples.

MiXCR reprocessed the PCR reads for TCRdb. In the table there are over 8,500 clones, under 30% of which are singletons. The CDR3 extends over 12 amino acids. Trimming cost V 4 bases and J 6 bases, with 9 bases left between them. Germline V gives CDR1 MNHEY, CDR2 SVGAGI. Every patient underwent thyroid surgery untreated. This clone was counted only a few times. Its specificity is not known. Sequenced input: tumor tissue. The V and J genes are TRBV6-5 and TRBJ1-2; unclear D gene. This clonotype was obtained from a female donor with papillary thyroid cancer or a benign thyroid nodule (not recorded which). Some clones in this sample may be carry-over from other donors' samples. DNA of the CDR3: TGTGCCAGCAGTTCTCCCGGAGATGGCTACACCTTC. Protein: CASSSPGDGYTF.